This record covers a single T cell receptor beta chain. What it binds is unknown. The table came from immunoSEQ multiplex PCR; TCRdb's copy has only in-frame clones and leaves some out. The table includes 41,000 or so clones, about two thirds detected once. Time point meaning: cycle 4 day 1 (C4D1), after more than 5 weeks of nivolumab. Autologous stem cell transplantation was followed by relapse in every patient, and brentuximab vedotin exposure varied. This sample was included in a study of PD-1 blockade in classical Hodgkin lymphoma. Whole-study context: Intravenous delivery of nivolumab at 3 mg/kg to patients occurred every 2 weeks. Study-level results: TCR diversity rose significantly by C4D1 in CD4+ but not CD8+ cells. Diminished baseline TCR diversity has been reported in newly diagnosed patients relative to healthy donors. Nivolumab starters within 1 year of ASCT were excluded.

CDR3 length: 14 amino acids. V lost 2 bases and J 3 bases, leaving 10 bases between the germline ends. From germline, CDR1 is SGHTA and CDR2 FQGNSA. The sequencing here drew on peripheral blood mononuclear cells (PBMCs), taken before the fourth cycle of nivolumab. The gene calls are TRBV7-2 and TRBJ1-1; no definite D call. The source of this sequence is a human donor with classical Hodgkin lymphoma. Here the CDR3 DNA reads TGTGCCAGCAGCTTAAATCAGGCTTACACTGAAGCTTTCTTT. Residues: CASSLNQAYTEAFF.